This note documents a single T cell receptor beta chain sequence. Its antigen has not been determined. Base qualities are not at hand, and no much larger clone is one base apart. TCRbeta CDR3 regions were amplified from genomic DNA using the immunoSEQ Assay, a bias-controlled multiplex PCR. In the original analysis: The number of nucleated cells in each sample was estimated from the amplification of reference gene primers within the assay. To quantify the absolute abundance of each unique TCRbeta CDR3 rearrangement, sequence reads were collapsed and filtered. For each sample, productive Simpson clonality was calculated as the square root of Simpson's diversity index across productive rearrangements. Sourced from immuneACCESS, this table was stored by TCRdb with only in-frame sequences that have V and J called. A share of the clones is absent; for the studies checked, an unresolved V gene accounts for under half, and the remainder has no known explanation. D and trimming were read from the DNA, whereas the V and J calls and clone size are those reported in that table. The sample profile shows 190,000 or so clones; approximately 82% of them were found once. The ten most abundant clones make up less than 3.5% of the sample.

These data belong to a study of blood T cell repertoires in COVID-19 (dated by TCRdb to about 2020). Background on the whole study: Samples covering the acute and convalescent phases of COVID-19 were provided by collaborators in the United States, Italy and Spain. Subjects who had been exposed to COVID-19, were actively infected with it, or had recovered from it provided the deeply sampled blood TCRbeta repertoires that made up the dataset. The repertoires were made available in a free public database intended to serve as a resource for research on the immune response to SARS-CoV-2. Where HLA class I and class II types were available, the types were taken from metadata supplied by the sample provider, not from assay-based typing. Nearly every sample came with metadata listing a de-identified subject ID, COVID-19 status, age in years and sex. The material from the prospective study consisted of cDNA or gDNA derived from T cells, B-cell-depleted T cells, or PBMCs. Samples came from the ongoing ImmuneRACE study (first 160 participants) plus 1,254 subjects from 6 global collaborators. Points the paper makes about the study in general: The quantity of clinical and demographic metadata differed by source and by participant and was supplied without curation.

V has 4 bases trimmed and J has 0 bases trimmed; junction bases matching no gene number 3. CDR1 SGHNT and CDR2 YYREEE were looked up in the germline V gene (reference sequence). The CDR3 holds 15 amino acids from the cysteine to the phenylalanine. Solely the CDR3 DNA is kept, with 45 bases framed from the first base. Whole blood was collected in K2EDTA tubes by collaborating institutions according to the institutions' own protocols. Collaborator samples were shipped for TCRbeta analysis as frozen whole blood, isolated PBMCs, or DNA extracted from either sample type. Source material: peripheral blood. The rearrangement joined TRBV5-4 to TRBJ2-1; TRBD2 fits 8 bases in the junction. This TCR was sampled from a man aged 45 to 65 with active or convalescent COVID-19. The CDR3 corresponds to CASSPTSASYNEQFF. In nucleotides, the sequence is TGTGCCAGCAGCCCGACTAGCGCCTCCTACAATGAGCAGTTCTTC.